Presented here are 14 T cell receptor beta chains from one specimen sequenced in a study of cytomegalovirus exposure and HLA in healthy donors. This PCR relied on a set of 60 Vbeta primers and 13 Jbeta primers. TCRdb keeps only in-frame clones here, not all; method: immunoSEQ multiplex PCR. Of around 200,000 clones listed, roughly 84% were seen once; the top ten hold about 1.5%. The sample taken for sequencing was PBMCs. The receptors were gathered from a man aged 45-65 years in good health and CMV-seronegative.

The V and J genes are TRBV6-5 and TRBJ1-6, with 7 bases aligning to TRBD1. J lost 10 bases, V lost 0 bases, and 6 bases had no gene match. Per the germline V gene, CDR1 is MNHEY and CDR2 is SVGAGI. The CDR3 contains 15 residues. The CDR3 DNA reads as TGTGCCAGCAGTTACTCTGGAGGGGGCAGCTCACCCCTCCACTTT. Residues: CASSYSGGGSSPLHF.

The CDR3 is CASSPVKKGVEQYF. The CDR3, as DNA: TGTGCCAGCAGTCCCGTGAAGAAAGGGGTCGAGCAGTACTTC. The chain employs TRBV9 and TRBJ2-7; a weak D match, TRBD1 (5 bases). Trimming stripped 5 bases from V and 6 bases from J, with 18 bases between. Germline-derived CDR1 and CDR2 are SGDLS and YYNGEE. The CDR3 spans 14 residues.

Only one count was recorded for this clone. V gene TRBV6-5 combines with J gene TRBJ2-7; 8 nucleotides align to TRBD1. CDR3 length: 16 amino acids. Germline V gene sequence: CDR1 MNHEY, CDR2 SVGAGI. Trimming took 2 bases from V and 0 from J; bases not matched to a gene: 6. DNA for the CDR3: TGTGCCAGCAGTTACGGCGGGACAGGAATCTCCTACGAGCAGTACTTC. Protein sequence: CASSYGGTGISYEQYF.

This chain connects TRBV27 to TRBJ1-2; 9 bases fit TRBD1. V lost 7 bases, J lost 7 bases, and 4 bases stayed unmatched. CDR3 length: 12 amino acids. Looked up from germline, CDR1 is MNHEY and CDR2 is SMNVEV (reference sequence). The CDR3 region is CASTTGGVGYTF. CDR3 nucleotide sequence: TGTGCCAGCACGACAGGGGGTGTTGGCTACACCTTC.

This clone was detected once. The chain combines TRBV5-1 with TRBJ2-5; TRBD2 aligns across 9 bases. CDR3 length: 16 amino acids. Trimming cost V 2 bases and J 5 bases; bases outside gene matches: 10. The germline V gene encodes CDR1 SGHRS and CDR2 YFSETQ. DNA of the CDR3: TGCGCCAGCAGCTTACGTGAGACTAGCGGATGGGAGACCCAGTACTTC. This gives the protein CASSLRETSGWETQYF.

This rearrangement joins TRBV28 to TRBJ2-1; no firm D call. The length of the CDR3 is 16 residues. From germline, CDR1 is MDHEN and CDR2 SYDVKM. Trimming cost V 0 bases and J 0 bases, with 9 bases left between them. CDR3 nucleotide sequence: TGTGCCAGCAGTTTATGGACTCTCAGCTCCTACAATGAGCAGTTCTTC. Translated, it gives CASSLWTLSSYNEQFF. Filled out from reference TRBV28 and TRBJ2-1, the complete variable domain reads DVKVTQSSRYLVKRTGEKVFLECVQDMDHENMFWYRQDPGLGLRLIYFSYDVKMKEKGDIPEGYSVSREKKERFSLILESASTNQTSMYLCASSLWTLSSYNEQFFGPGTRLTVL.

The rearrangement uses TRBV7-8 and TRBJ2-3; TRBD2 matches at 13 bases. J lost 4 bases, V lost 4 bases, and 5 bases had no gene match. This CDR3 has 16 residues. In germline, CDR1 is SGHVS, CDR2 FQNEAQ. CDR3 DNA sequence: TGTGCCAGCAGCTCTGGACTAGCGGGGGCCCCAGATACGCAGTATTTT. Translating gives CASSSGLAGAPDTQYF.

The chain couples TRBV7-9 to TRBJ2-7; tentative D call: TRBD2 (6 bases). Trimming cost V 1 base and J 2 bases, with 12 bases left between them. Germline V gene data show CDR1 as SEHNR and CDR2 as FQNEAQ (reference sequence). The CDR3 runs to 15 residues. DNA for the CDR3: TGTGCCAGCAGCTTAGATTTCGGGAGACCCTACGAGCAGTACTTC. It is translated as CASSLDFGRPYEQYF. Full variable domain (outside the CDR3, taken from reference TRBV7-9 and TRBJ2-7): DTGVSQNPRHKITKRGQNVTFRCDPISEHNRLYWYRQTLGQGPEFLTYFQNEAQLEKSRLLSDRFSAERPKGSFSTLEIQRTEQGDSAMYLCASSLDFGRPYEQYFGPGTRLTVT.

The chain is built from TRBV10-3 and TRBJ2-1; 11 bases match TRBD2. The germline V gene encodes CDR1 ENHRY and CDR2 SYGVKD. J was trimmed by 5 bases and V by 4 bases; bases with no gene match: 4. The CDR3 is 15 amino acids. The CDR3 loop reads CAISAPGLADNEQFF. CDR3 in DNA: TGTGCCATCAGTGCCCCGGGACTAGCGGACAATGAGCAGTTCTTC.

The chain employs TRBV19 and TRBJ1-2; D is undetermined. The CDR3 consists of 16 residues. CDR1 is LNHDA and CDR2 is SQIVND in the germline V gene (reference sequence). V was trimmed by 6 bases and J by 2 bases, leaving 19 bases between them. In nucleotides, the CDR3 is TGTGCCAGTAGCGACAATCGGTACAGAGTCAACTATGGCTACACCTTC. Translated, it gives CASSDNRYRVNYGYTF.

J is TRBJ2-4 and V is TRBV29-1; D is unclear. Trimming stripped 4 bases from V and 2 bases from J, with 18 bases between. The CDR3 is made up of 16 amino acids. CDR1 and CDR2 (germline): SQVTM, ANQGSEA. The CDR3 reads CSVVVQSKVTKNIQYF. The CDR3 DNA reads TGCAGCGTTGTGGTACAGTCGAAAGTTACCAAAAACATTCAGTACTTC.

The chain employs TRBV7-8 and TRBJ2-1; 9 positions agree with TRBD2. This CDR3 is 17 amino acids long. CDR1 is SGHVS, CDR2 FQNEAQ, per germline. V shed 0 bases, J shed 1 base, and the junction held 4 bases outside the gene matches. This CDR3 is CASSLARLADSYNEQFF. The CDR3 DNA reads TGTGCCAGCAGCTTAGCCAGACTAGCGGATTCCTACAATGAGCAGTTCTTC.

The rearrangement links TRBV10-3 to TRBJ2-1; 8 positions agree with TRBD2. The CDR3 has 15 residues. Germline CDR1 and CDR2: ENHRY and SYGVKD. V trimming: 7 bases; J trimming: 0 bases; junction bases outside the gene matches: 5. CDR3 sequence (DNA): TGTGCCATCAACGAGGGGACTAGCTCCTACAATGAGCAGTTCTTC. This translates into CAINEGTSSYNEQFF.

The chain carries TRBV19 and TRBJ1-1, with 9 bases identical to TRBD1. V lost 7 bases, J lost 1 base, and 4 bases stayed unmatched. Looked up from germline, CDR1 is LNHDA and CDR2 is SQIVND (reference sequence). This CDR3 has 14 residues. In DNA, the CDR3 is TGTGCCAGTAACAGGGGGCTACCGAACACTGAAGCTTTCTTT. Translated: CASNRGLPNTEAFF.